This record covers a single TCR beta chain. Original processing methods: It was from reference gene primer amplification that nucleated cell counts were estimated. Measured with immunoSEQ multiplex PCR; TCRdb has only the in-frame clones, and not every one. For V, J and clone size, that table is used; D and trimming come from the DNA. The sample records 100,000 or so clones, approximately 86% being singletons. This sample stems from a study of blood T cell repertoires in COVID-19. The CDR3 has 12 residues. Germline-derived CDR1 and CDR2 are LNHDA and SQIVND (reference sequence). The V gene end was trimmed by 8 bases and the J gene end by 3 bases; junction bases not matched to a gene: 4.

The chain uses TRBV19 and TRBJ2-7; 7 positions match TRBD1. The sequence was obtained from a man aged 55 to 69 with acute or convalescent COVID-19. Sequenced: peripheral blood. In DNA, the CDR3 is TGTGCCAGTGGGGACAGTTTCTACGAGCAGTACTTC. Protein sequence: CASGDSFYEQYF.